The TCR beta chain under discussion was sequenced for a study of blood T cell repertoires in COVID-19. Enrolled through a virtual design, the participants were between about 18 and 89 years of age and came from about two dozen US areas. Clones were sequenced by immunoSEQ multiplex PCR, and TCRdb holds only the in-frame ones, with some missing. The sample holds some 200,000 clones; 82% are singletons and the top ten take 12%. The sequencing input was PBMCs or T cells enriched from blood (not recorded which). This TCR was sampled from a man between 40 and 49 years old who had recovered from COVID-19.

CDR3 protein: CATSRQAGYSNQPQHF. Here the CDR3 DNA reads TGTGCCACATCCCGCCAGGCAGGATATAGCAATCAGCCCCAGCATTTT. The V and J genes are TRBV19 and TRBJ1-5; D is unresolved. There are 16 residues in the CDR3. Looked up from germline, CDR1 is LNHDA and CDR2 is SQIVND (reference sequence). The V end was cut by 10 bases, the J end by 0 bases, with 19 bases between.